This T cell receptor beta chain was obtained from a study of shared clonotypes between healthy human individuals. The V and J ends lost 3 bases and 3 bases respectively, with 15 bases between them. Per germline, CDR1 SNHLY and CDR2 FYNNEI. This CDR3 contains 15 residues. Naive CD8 populations comprised CD45RO-negative cells positively selected for CCR7, excluding terminally differentiated effector memory CD45RA+ cells. Method: immunoSEQ multiplex PCR; TCRdb's copy keeps in-frame clones and lacks some. The sample has some 2 million clones; about 94% are singletons. Notes on the study in general: Researchers found naive subsets generally carried larger estimated richness than memory subsets. Between a handful of donors, naive CD4 clonotypes were shared at a level of about 5.3%.

On this clone itself: The antigen remains undetermined.

The chain has TRBV2 and TRBJ2-7; D call uncertain. This TCR was recovered from a man between 18 and 35 years old in good health. Sequenced input: naive CD8+ T cells sorted from blood. Here the CDR3 DNA reads TGTGCCAGCAGTGAGGCTACCTCCTGGAGCTACGAGCAGTACTTC. It encodes CASSEATSWSYEQYF.